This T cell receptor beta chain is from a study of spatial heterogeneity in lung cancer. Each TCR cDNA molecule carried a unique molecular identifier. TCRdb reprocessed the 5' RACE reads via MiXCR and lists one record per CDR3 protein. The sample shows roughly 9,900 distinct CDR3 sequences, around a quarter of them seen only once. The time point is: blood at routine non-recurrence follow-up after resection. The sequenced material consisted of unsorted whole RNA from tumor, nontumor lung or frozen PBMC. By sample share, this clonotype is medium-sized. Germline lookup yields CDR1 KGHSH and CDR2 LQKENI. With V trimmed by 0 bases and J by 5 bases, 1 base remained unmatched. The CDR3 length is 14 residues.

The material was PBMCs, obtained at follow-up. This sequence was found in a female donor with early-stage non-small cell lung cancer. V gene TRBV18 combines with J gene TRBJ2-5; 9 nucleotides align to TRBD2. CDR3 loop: CASSPPTSGETQYF. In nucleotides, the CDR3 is TGTGCCAGCTCACCACCGACTAGCGGCGAGACCCAGTACTTC. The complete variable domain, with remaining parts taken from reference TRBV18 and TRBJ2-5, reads NAGVMQNPRHLVRRRGQEARLRCSPMKGHSHVYWYRQLPEEGLKFMVYLQKENIIDESGMPKERFSAEFPKEGPSILRIQQVVRGDSAAYFCASSPPTSGETQYFGPGTRLLVL.